The 22 T cell receptor beta chains below all came from one sample that was sequenced in a study of blood T cell repertoires in COVID-19. TCRdb's copy holds only in-frame clones and misses some; the assay was immunoSEQ multiplex PCR. The sample yields approximately 150,000 clones, around 90% seen once. The specimen was peripheral blood. These receptors were collected from a human donor in a cohort sampled during active COVID-19.

The rearrangement joins TRBV12-5 to TRBJ2-3; the match to TRBD2 covers 7 bases. Germline V gives CDR1 LGHNT, CDR2 FRNRAP. This CDR3 has 14 amino acids. V trimming: 0 bases; J trimming: 6 bases; junction bases outside the gene matches: 3. The CDR3 spells CASGLVLGGDTQYF. The CDR3 DNA follows: TGTGCTAGTGGTTTGGTACTCGGGGGGGATACGCAGTATTTT.

The chain has TRBV7-3 and TRBJ2-4, with 7 bases that match TRBD2. Germline V gene lookup returns CDR1 SGHTA and CDR2 FQGTGA. CDR3 length equals 16 residues. J gave up 1 base and V 5 bases, and 8 bases lay outside the gene matches. CDR3 DNA sequence: TGTGCCAGCAGCCCCACCGGGCGGGGGGCCAAAAACATTCAGTACTTC. Encoded protein: CASSPTGRGAKNIQYF.

The rearrangement links TRBV5-1 to TRBJ2-7; 10 nucleotides align to TRBD1. Germline CDR1 is SGHRS and CDR2 is YFSETQ. The CDR3 extends over 15 amino acids. V was pared by 0 bases and J by 5 bases, with 5 bases of the junction left unmatched. The CDR3 sequence: CASSLAGTGEDEQYF. The CDR3 bases are TGCGCCAGCAGCTTGGCCGGGACAGGGGAGGACGAGCAGTACTTC.

The V call is TRBV18, the J call TRBJ2-2; tentative D call: TRBD1 (5 bases). Looked up from germline, CDR1 is KGHSH and CDR2 is LQKENI. Trimming removed 3 bases from V and 3 bases from J, with 11 bases in between. CDR3 length: 15 amino acids. CDR3 residues: CASSPQGRDTGELFF. CDR3 sequence (DNA): TGTGCCAGCTCACCGCAGGGTAGGGACACCGGGGAGCTGTTTTTT.

The chain combines TRBV5-4 with TRBJ1-6; 7 bases map to TRBD1. Per germline, CDR1 SGHNT and CDR2 YYREEE (reference sequence). The CDR3 length is 16 residues. Germline trimming cut 4 bases from V and 7 bases from J; bases unmatched to any gene: 11. The CDR3 loop reads CASSRGQSGVNSPLHF. In DNA form, the CDR3 reads TGTGCCAGCAGCAGGGGACAGTCAGGTGTGAATTCACCCCTCCACTTT.

This clone was found a few times. This chain joins TRBV2 and TRBJ2-3; 7 nucleotides line up with TRBD2. The germline CDR1 and CDR2 sequences are SNHLY and FYNNEI. The junction had 15 bases not matched to a gene; V was cut back by 6 bases and J by 3 bases. The CDR3 consists of 17 residues. The CDR3: CASSRVTSALGTDTQYF. The CDR3 DNA follows: TGTGCCAGCAGCAGAGTCACTAGCGCCCTGGGAACAGATACGCAGTATTTT. Full variable domain (missing parts from reference TRBV2 and TRBJ2-3): EPEVTQTPSHQVTQMGQEVILRCVPISNHLYFYWYRQILGQKVEFLVSFYNNEISEKSEIFDDQFSVERPDGSNFTLKIRSTKLEDSAMYFCASSRVTSALGTDTQYFGPGTRLTVL.

The J gene is TRBJ2-1, the V gene TRBV6-6; unclear D gene. Germline lookup yields CDR1 MNHNY and CDR2 SVGAGI (reference sequence). V lost 0 bases and J 2 bases, leaving 8 bases between the germline ends. This CDR3 spans 15 amino acids. As DNA, the CDR3 is TGTGCCAGCAGTTACTCTCGACACCCCTACAATGAGCAGTTCTTC. Translation: CASSYSRHPYNEQFF.

DNA for the CDR3: TGTGCCAGCAGGGTAGGAGGCACAGATACGCAGTATTTT. Amino acid sequence: CASRVGGTDTQYF. The chain employs TRBV6-5 and TRBJ2-3; D not resolved. This CDR3 has 13 amino acids. With 6 bases removed from V and 1 base from J, the gap between germline ends came to 8 bases. CDR1 MNHEY and CDR2 SVGAGI come from the germline V gene.

This rearrangement joins TRBV7-3 to TRBJ2-3, with D perhaps TRBD2 (7 bases). The CDR3 spans 15 residues. CDR1 and CDR2 from the germline V gene are SGHTA and FQGTGA. Trimming took off 1 base at V and 3 bases at J, with 11 bases between the two ends. The CDR3 DNA reads as TGTGCCAGCAGCTTAATCGGGGGGCGGACAGATACGCAGTATTTT. Translated: CASSLIGGRTDTQYF.

The chain joins TRBV29-1 to TRBJ1-1; 9 bases agree with TRBD1. This CDR3 comprises 12 residues. Unmatched junction bases numbered 1, after V lost 7 bases and J lost 1 base. Germline CDR1 and CDR2: SQVTM and ANQGSEA. Here the CDR3 DNA reads TGCAGCGGGGGACAGGGGAACACTGAAGCTTTCTTT. It yields the protein CSGGQGNTEAFF.

The rearrangement links TRBV5-1 to TRBJ2-3; 11 positions match TRBD2. V lost 4 bases to trimming and J lost 6 bases; unmatched junction nucleotides: 7. The CDR3 sequence is 15 residues long. CDR1 and CDR2 (germline): SGHRS, YFSETQ. CDR3 protein: CASSTTSGVADTQYF. CDR3 nucleotides: TGCGCCAGCAGCACGACTAGCGGGGTTGCCGATACGCAGTATTTT.

This clone turned up a few times. DNA of the CDR3: TGTGCCAGCAGCTTATGGGGGGATCAGCCCCAGCATTTT. Residues: CASSLWGDQPQHF. V and J are TRBV7-2 and TRBJ1-5; perhaps TRBD1 as D (5 bases). This CDR3 is 13 amino acids long. The germline CDR1 and CDR2 sequences are SGHTA and FQGNSA. Trimming pared 2 bases from V and 5 bases from J, leaving 7 bases between.

This clone has only one observation. V is TRBV5-1 and J is TRBJ2-7, with a possible D match to TRBD2 (7 bases). The CDR3 contains 15 residues. The V end lost 5 bases, the J end lost 4 bases, and 19 bases lay between the germline ends. The V gene's germline CDR1 is SGHRS and CDR2 YFSETQ. The CDR3, as DNA: TGCGCCAGCAGACAGGGAAGGGGAGGGTCGTACGAGCAGTACTTC. This gives the protein CASRQGRGGSYEQYF.

This chain joins TRBV5-4 and TRBJ1-2; D uncertain. CDR1 is SGHNT, CDR2 YYREEE, per germline (reference sequence). V was cut by 0 bases and J by 9 bases, with 12 bases left in between. This CDR3 contains 13 residues. The CDR3 is CASSLDQLLSYTF. The CDR3, as DNA: TGTGCCAGCAGCTTGGATCAGTTGCTCAGCTACACCTTC.

The rearrangement uses TRBV5-1 and TRBJ1-1; the D gene is possibly TRBD1 (5 bases). This CDR3 is built from 15 residues. Trimming left V 4 bases short and J 1 base short, with 14 bases between. From germline, CDR1 is SGHRS and CDR2 YFSETQ. The CDR3 DNA sequence: TGCGCCAGCAGCCAGGAGGGGCCAGGGAACACTGAAGCTTTCTTT. Translation: CASSQEGPGNTEAFF.

V and J are TRBV7-9 and TRBJ1-1; D call uncertain. Trimming took off 3 bases at V and 2 bases at J, with 4 bases between the two ends. The CDR3 has 12 residues. Germline CDR1 SEHNR, CDR2 FQNEAQ (reference sequence). CDR3 DNA: TGTGCCAGCAGCTTCTTTAACACTGAAGCTTTCTTT. Protein product: CASSFFNTEAFF.

V gene TRBV19 combines with J gene TRBJ2-1; 8 nucleotides line up with TRBD1. This CDR3 has 15 residues. Germline lookup yields CDR1 LNHDA and CDR2 SQIVND (reference sequence). The junction had 2 bases not matched to a gene; V was cut back by 1 base and J by 3 bases. CDR3 nucleotide sequence: TGTGCCAGTAGTATAGTACAGGGGGTCTACAATGAGCAGTTCTTC. Protein: CASSIVQGVYNEQFF.

The V call is TRBV4-1, the J call TRBJ2-1, with TRBD2 identical over 15 bases. CDR3 size: 15 residues. The trim removed 6 bases at V and 4 bases at J, leaving 1 base unmatched. The germline gives CDR1 MGHRA, CDR2 YSYEKL. The DNA of the CDR3 is TGCGCCAGCAGGGGGACTAGCGGGGGGTACAATGAGCAGTTCTTC. It specifies CASRGTSGGYNEQFF.

In regard to this clone: Other nucleotide sequences from this sample produce the same CDR3. The gene calls are TRBV27 and TRBJ2-7; 8 bases line up with TRBD2. The CDR3 is 13 residues long. The germline CDR1 and CDR2 sequences are MNHEY and SMNVEV (reference sequence). After removal of 5 bases from V and 3 bases from J, the junction contained 3 bases not matched to a gene. This chain's CDR3 is CASSLGTSYEQYF. In DNA form, the CDR3 reads TGTGCCAGCAGTCTGGGGACTAGCTACGAGCAGTACTTC.

The chain joins TRBV29-1 to TRBJ1-1; possible D gene TRBD1, 5 bases. In germline, CDR1 is SQVTM, CDR2 ANQGSEA. Trimming pared 2 bases from V and 3 bases from J, leaving 7 bases between. This CDR3 comprises 12 residues. CDR3 coding DNA: TGCAGCGTTGAACGGGGGGACACTGAAGCTTTCTTT. Amino acids: CSVERGDTEAFF.

The chain carries TRBV5-6 and TRBJ2-5; 9 bases map to TRBD2. The germline V gene encodes CDR1 SGHDT and CDR2 YYEEEE. With V trimmed by 0 bases and J by 5 bases, 11 bases remained unmatched. The CDR3 has 17 amino acids. CDR3 sequence (DNA): TGTGCCAGCAGCTTGGCCACCGGGACTAGCTTCTGGGAGACCCAGTACTTC. This gives the protein CASSLATGTSFWETQYF. Drawing the rest from reference TRBV5-6 and TRBJ2-5, the complete variable domain is DAGVTQSPTHLIKTRGQQVTLRCSPKSGHDTVSWYQQALGQGPQFIFQYYEEEERQRGNFPDRFSGHQFPNYSSELNVNALLLGDSALYLCASSLATGTSFWETQYFGPGTRLLVL.

The chain employs TRBV11-2 and TRBJ2-1, with a tentative D call TRBD2 (5 bases). The V gene's germline CDR1 is SGHAT and CDR2 FQNNGV. This CDR3 is 13 amino acids long. Between the trimmed V and J ends, which lost 4 bases and 8 bases, there was a span of 12 bases. CDR3 coding DNA: TGTGCCAGCAGCTGGTGGACTGGGGATGAGCAGTTCTTC. As protein: CASSWWTGDEQFF.